The sequence of this T cell receptor beta chain was determined in a study of regulatory T cells in long-lasting Graves disease. Whole-study results and caveats: Preferential use of TRBV28, TRBJ1-2 and TRBJ2-5 was seen in persistent disease.

This clonotype showed up many times. Its antigen is not known. Trimming removed 0 bases from V and 0 bases from J; junction bases left unmatched: 3. The germline V gene has CDR1 SGHRS and CDR2 YFSETQ. CDR3 size: 16 residues. Time point denoted: newly diagnosed GD, antithyroid drugs for less than 3 months. The TCR library was made from RNA that had been extracted from PBMCs in TRIzol. Construction of TCR beta libraries relied on iRepertoire HTBI primers and on Arm-PCR targeting CDR3 regions. TCRdb processed the multiplex PCR reads anew with MiXCR; each CDR3 protein has one entry. The repertoire includes fewer than 650,000 distinct CDR3 sequences, 15% to 20% of them detected once, and 12% sits in the top ten. These records were also assigned to another study, of T cells in Graves' hyperthyroidism and ophthalmopathy. That investigation notes: TCR CDR3 regions were first amplified by RT-PCR with HTBI primers. The model made its ophthalmopathy prediction, and onset followed a median 6.5 months later.

The chain has TRBV5-1 and TRBJ2-1, with 7 nucleotides matching TRBD2. The clonotype originates from a man between 18 and 29 years old with Graves disease. Sequencing was performed on peripheral blood mononuclear cells (PBMCs), taken at new diagnosis, from a patient treated with antithyroid drugs. CDR3: CASSLESGISYNEQFF. The CDR3 coding sequence is TGCGCCAGCAGCTTGGAGAGCGGGATCTCCTACAATGAGCAGTTCTTC.